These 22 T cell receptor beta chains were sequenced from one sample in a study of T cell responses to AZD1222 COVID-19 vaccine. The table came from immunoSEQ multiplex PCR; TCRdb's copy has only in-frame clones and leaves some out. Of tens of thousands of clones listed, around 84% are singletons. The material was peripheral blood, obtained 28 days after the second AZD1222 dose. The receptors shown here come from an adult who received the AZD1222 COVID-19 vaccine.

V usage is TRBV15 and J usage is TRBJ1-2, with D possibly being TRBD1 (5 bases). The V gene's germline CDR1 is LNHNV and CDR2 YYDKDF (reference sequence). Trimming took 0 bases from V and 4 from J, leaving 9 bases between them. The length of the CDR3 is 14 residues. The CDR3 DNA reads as TGTGCCACCAGCAGAGATTTGGGGGGCTATGGCTACACCTTC. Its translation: CATSRDLGGYGYTF.

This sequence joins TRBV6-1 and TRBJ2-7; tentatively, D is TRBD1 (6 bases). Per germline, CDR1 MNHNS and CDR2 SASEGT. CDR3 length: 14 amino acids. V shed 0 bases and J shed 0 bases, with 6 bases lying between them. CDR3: CASSEAGGSYEQYF. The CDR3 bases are TGTGCCAGCAGTGAAGCAGGGGGCTCCTACGAGCAGTACTTC.

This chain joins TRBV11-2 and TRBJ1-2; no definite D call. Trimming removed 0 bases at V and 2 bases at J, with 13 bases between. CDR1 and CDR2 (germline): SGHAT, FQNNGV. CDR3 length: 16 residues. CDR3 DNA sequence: TGTGCCAGCAGCTTAGAGCTTTACAGAGACAACTATGGCTACACCTTC. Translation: CASSLELYRDNYGYTF.

The CDR3 bases are TGTGCCAGCTCAAGAGGGGGAGCTAATGAAAAACTGTTTTTT. It encodes CASSRGGANEKLFF. V gene TRBV18 combines with J gene TRBJ1-4, with D perhaps TRBD1 (6 bases). V lost 5 bases and J 3 bases, leaving 10 bases between the germline ends. CDR1 and CDR2 (germline): KGHSH, LQKENI. The CDR3 totals 14 residues.

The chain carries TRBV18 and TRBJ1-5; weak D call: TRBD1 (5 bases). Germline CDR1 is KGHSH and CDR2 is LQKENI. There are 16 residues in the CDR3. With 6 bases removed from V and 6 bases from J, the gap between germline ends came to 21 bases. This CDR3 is CASSAPGREGLQPQHF. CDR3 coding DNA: TGTGCCAGCTCCGCGCCGGGCAGGGAAGGGCTTCAGCCCCAGCATTTT.

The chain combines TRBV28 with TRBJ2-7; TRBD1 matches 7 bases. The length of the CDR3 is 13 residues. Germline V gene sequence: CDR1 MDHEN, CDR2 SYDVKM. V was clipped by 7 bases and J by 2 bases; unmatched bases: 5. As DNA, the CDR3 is TGTGCCAGCATACAGGGGCGCGCCTACGAGCAGTACTTC. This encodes CASIQGRAYEQYF.

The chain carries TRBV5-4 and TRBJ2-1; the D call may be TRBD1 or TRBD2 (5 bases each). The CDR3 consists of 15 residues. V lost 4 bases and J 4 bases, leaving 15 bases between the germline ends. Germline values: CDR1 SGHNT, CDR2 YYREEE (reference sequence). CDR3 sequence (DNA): TGTGCCAGCAGCGAACCCGGGACCCCTTACAATGAGCAGTTCTTC. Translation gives CASSEPGTPYNEQFF.

CDR3 bases: TGTGCCAGCAGCCCCGGGGGTTGGGACACTGAAGCTTTCTTT. Protein: CASSPGGWDTEAFF. The chain has TRBV5-5 and TRBJ1-1; perhaps TRBD1 as D (5 bases). Germline V gene data show CDR1 as SGHKS and CDR2 as YYEKEE (reference sequence). This CDR3 has 14 residues. The V end lost 4 bases, the J end lost 3 bases, and 13 bases lay between the germline ends.

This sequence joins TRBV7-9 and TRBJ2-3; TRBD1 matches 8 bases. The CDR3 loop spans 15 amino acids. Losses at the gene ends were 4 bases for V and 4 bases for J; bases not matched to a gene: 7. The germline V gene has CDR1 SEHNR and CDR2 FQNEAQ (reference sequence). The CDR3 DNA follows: TGTGCCAGCAGCTCGCGGACAGGGTCCCCAGATACGCAGTATTTT. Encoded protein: CASSSRTGSPDTQYF.

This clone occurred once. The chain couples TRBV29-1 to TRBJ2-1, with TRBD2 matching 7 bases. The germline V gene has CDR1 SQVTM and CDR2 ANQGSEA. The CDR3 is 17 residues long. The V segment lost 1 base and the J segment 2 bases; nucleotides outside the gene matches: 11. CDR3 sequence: CSVEGFIGGITYNEQFF. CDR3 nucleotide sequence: TGCAGCGTTGAAGGGTTCATCGGGGGGATCACCTACAATGAGCAGTTCTTC.

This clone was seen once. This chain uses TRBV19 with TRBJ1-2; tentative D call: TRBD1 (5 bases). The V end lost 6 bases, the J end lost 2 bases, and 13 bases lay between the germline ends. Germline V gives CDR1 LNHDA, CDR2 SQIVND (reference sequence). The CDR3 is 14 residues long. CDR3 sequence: CASRIAGFNYGYTF. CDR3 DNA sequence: TGTGCCAGTAGGATCGCAGGGTTCAACTATGGCTACACCTTC.

The CDR3 is CASRPSGGRLQGEQFF. In DNA, the CDR3 is TGTGCCAGCAGACCTAGCGGAGGGCGACTACAGGGTGAGCAGTTCTTC. J is TRBJ2-1 and V is TRBV7-9; a weak D match, TRBD2 (7 bases). Germline values: CDR1 SEHNR, CDR2 FQNEAQ (reference sequence). V shed 6 bases and J shed 9 bases, with 24 bases lying between them. The CDR3 length is 16 residues.

CDR3 nucleotides: TGCGCCAGCAGCCCGCGCCCCCTCCGGGATAATTCACCCCTCCACTTT. Its protein product is CASSPRPLRDNSPLHF. This chain uses TRBV4-1 with TRBJ1-6; D gene unclear. V was trimmed by 4 bases and J by 5 bases, leaving 15 bases between them. Germline CDR1 reads MGHRA; CDR2 reads YSYEKL. This CDR3 has 16 residues.

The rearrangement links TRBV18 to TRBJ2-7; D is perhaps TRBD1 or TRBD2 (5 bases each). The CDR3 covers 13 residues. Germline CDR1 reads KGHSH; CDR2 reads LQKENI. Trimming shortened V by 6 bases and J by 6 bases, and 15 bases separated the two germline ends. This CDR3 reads CASSREEGFEQYF. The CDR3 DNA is TGTGCCAGCTCTCGGGAAGAGGGGTTCGAGCAGTACTTC.

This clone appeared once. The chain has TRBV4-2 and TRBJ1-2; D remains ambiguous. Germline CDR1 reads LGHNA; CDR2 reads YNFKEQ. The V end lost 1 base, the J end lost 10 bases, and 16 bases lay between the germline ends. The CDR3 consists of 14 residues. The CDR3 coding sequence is TGTGCCAGCAGCCAAGGGTCCCAGGATGGTGACTACACCTTC. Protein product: CASSQGSQDGDYTF.

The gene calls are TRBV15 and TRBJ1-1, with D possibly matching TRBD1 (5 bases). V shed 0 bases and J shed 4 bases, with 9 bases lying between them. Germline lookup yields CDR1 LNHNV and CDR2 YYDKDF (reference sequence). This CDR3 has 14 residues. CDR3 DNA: TGTGCCACCAGCAGAGATAGGCAGGGCACTGAAGCTTTCTTT. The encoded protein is CATSRDRQGTEAFF. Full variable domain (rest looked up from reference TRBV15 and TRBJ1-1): DAMVIQNPRYQVTQFGKPVTLSCSQTLNHNVMYWYQQKSSQAPKLLFHYYDKDFNNEADTPDNFQSRRPNTSFCFLDIRSPGLGDTAMYLCATSRDRQGTEAFFGQGTRLTVV.

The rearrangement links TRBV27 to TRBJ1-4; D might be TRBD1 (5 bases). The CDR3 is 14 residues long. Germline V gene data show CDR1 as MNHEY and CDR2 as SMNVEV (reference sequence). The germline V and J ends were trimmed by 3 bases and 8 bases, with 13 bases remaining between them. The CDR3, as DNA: TGTGCCAGCAGTTTGGGGCAGGGCGAAGAAAAACTGTTTTTT. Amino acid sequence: CASSLGQGEEKLFF.

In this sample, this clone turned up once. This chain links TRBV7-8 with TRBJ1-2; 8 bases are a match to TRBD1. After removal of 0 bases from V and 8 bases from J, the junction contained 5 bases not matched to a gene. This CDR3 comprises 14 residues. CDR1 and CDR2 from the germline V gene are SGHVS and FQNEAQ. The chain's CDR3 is CASSLAGQVGGYTF. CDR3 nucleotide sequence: TGTGCCAGCAGCTTAGCGGGACAGGTTGGCGGCTACACCTTC.

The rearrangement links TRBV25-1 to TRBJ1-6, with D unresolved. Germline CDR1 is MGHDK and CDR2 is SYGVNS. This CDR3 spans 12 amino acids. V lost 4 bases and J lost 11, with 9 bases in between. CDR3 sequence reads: CASSAVGTPLHF. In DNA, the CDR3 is TGTGCCAGCAGTGCCGTGGGGACACCCCTCCACTTT.

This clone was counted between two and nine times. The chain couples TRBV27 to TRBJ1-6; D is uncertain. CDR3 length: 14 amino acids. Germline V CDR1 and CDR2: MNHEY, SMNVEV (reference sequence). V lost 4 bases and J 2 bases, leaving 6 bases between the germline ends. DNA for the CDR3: TGTGCCAGCAGTTCGGGTGCCTATAATTCACCCCTCCACTTT. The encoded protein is CASSSGAYNSPLHF.

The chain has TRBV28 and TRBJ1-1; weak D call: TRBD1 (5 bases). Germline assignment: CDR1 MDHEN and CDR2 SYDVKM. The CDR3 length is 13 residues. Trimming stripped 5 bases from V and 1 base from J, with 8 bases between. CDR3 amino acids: CASSTGQNTEAFF. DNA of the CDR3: TGTGCCAGCAGTACTGGACAGAACACTGAAGCTTTCTTT. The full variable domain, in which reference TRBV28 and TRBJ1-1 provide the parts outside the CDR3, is DVKVTQSSRYLVKRTGEKVFLECVQDMDHENMFWYRQDPGLGLRLIYFSYDVKMKEKGDIPEGYSVSREKKERFSLILESASTNQTSMYLCASSTGQNTEAFFGQGTRLTVV.

CDR3 sequence: CASSGGRIQETQYF. CDR3 nucleotides: TGCGCCAGCAGCGGGGGACGAATCCAAGAGACCCAGTACTTC. The V gene is TRBV5-1, the J gene TRBJ2-5, with D tentatively TRBD1 or TRBD2 (5 bases each). The CDR3 is 14 residues long. The germline CDR1 and CDR2 sequences are SGHRS and YFSETQ. V was clipped by 4 bases and J by 1 base, with 11 bases between them.